This is a list of T cell receptor beta chains from one sample in a study of T cell clones after liver transplantation. Here immunoSEQ multiplex PCR was the method, and the copy in TCRdb shows in-frame clones only, minus some. Among 98,000 or so clones listed, 80% to 85% were seen once. The sequencing here drew on CD4+ T cells from blood, taken before liver transplant. Source of these receptors: a human donor who received a liver transplant. Each CDR3 is given with its conserved first and last residue.

j_gene	v_gene	CDR3aa
TRBJ1-1	TRBV28	CASSLEGARTEAFF
TRBJ1-1	TRBV2	CASSAVRTITEAFF
TRBJ2-5	TRBV18	CASSPNRDREETQYF
TRBJ1-1	TRBV7-2	CASRDRPPKNTEAFF
TRBJ2-3	TRBV19	CASGDMAGGPNTQYF
TRBJ2-1	TRBV30	CAWSLRSYEQFF
TRBJ1-2	TRBV20-1	CSASHGYTF
TRBJ2-3	TRBV9	CASSAGTLQYF
TRBJ2-2	TRBV28	CASISWTSLTGELFF
TRBJ2-7	TRBV5-4	CASSLEGSGNYEQYF
TRBJ2-4	TRBV7-3	CASSSGARRSDIQYF
TRBJ1-1	TRBV28	CASRTTGYTEAFF
TRBJ2-6	TRBV27	CASSFLGTGANVLTF
TRBJ2-7	TRBV4-1	CASSQEGNRAYEQYF
TRBJ1-6	TRBV9	CASSPQRVPNSPLHF
TRBJ2-2	TRBV7-6	CASSLAQGGSTGELFF
TRBJ2-1	TRBV6-4	CASSAREGYNEQFF
TRBJ2-1	TRBV4-3	CASSQLVAINEQFF
TRBJ1-2	TRBV4-3	CASSHSEGYNYGYTF
TRBJ2-2	TRBV18	CASSPWQFANTGELFF
TRBJ1-4	TRBV28	CASSVTGGAEKLFF
TRBJ2-1	TRBV18	CASFPGTGTYNEQFF
TRBJ2-5	TRBV19	CATRAGVGARQETQYF
TRBJ2-7	TRBV7-8	CASSASGLSTNEQYF
TRBJ2-1	TRBV25-1	CASSSERGSNEQFF
TRBJ1-2	TRBV6-6	CASSPDRTGGYTF
TRBJ2-7	TRBV2	CASSYTRVLLSPSEQYF
TRBJ1-5	TRBV10-1	CASSEPGGSNQPQHF
TRBJ2-7	TRBV28	CASSLVGAVYEQYF
TRBJ1-1	TRBV5-1	CASSLVGTGETEAFF
TRBJ2-7	TRBV12-5	CASGLLTVYYEQYF
TRBJ1-4	TRBV7-3	CASSRANSWGEKLFF
TRBJ2-7	TRBV5-4	CASSSPLTYEQYF
TRBJ2-4	TRBV2	CASRQEPQNIQYF
TRBJ2-7	TRBV15	CATGRGPYEQYF
TRBJ1-3	TRBV6-1	CASSEFDRSSGNTIYF
TRBJ1-5	TRBV9	CASSVGEGRNQPQHF
TRBJ2-3	TRBV9	CASSASGRTTDTQYF
TRBJ1-3	TRBV2	CASTGLKGYSLSGNTIYF
TRBJ2-5	TRBV18	CASSGRIQETQYF
TRBJ1-6	TRBV12-5	CASGLGGIAPLHF
TRBJ1-2	TRBV7-8	CASSLGAGGNGGYGYTF